This T cell receptor (beta chain) was sequenced for a study of T-cell reconstitution after alpha-beta-depleted transplantation in children. Overall study results and limits: Expanded graft clones, several hundred of them, were reportedly the source of alpha-beta T cells about two months after transplant.

It was with unique molecular identifiers that the TCRbeta library was prepared. TCRdb passed the PCR reads through MiXCR, listing each CDR3 protein once. The sample includes approximately 500,000 distinct CDR3 sequences, approximately 30% of them seen just once. Comment on this clonotype: The antigen is not known.

The CDR3 runs to 14 residues. V shed 0 bases and J shed 3 bases, with 10 bases lying between them. The germline V gene has CDR1 SGHRS and CDR2 YFSETQ. The sequencing used PBMCs, collected before TCRalphabeta/CD19-depleted stem cell transplant. V usage is TRBV5-1 and J usage is TRBJ2-7, with D perhaps matching TRBD1 (6 bases). This receptor was taken from a boy in the first two years of life with Wiskott-Aldrich syndrome, due to receive a stem cell transplant. CDR3 DNA: TGCGCCAGCAGCTTGGCCACAGGGCGCTACGAGCAGTACTTC. Protein: CASSLATGRYEQYF.